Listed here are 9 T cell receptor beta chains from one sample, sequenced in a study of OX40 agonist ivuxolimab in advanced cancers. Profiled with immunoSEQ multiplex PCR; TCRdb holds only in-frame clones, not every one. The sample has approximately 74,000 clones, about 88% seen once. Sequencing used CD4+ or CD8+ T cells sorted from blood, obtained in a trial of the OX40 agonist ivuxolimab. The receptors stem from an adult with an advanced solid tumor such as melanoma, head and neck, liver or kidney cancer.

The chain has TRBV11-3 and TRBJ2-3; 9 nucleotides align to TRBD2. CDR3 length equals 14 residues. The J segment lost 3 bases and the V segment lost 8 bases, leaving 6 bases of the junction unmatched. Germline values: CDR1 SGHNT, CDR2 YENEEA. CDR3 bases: TGTGCCAGCGTCGCGGGAGGGGATACAGATACGCAGTATTTT. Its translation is CASVAGGDTDTQYF.

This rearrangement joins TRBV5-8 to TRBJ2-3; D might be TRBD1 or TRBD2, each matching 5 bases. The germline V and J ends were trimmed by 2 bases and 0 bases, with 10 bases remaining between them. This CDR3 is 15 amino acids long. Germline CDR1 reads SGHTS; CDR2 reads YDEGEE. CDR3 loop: CASSFGTVSTDTQYF. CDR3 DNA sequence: TGTGCCAGCAGCTTCGGGACGGTGAGCACAGATACGCAGTATTTT.

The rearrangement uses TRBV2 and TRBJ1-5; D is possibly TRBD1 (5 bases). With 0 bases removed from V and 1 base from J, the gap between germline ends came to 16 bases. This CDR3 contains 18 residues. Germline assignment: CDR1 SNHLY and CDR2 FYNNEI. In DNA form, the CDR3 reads TGTGCCAGCAGTGAAGCGGGGCGAGCGGCAGGGAGCAATCAGCCCCAGCATTTT. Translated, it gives CASSEAGRAAGSNQPQHF.

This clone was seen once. The CDR3 spells CASSPQGAGETQYF. The CDR3, as DNA: TGTGCCAGCAGCCCGCAGGGGGCAGGGGAGACCCAGTACTTC. The chain employs TRBV7-2 and TRBJ2-5; 8 bases map to TRBD1. The CDR3 spans 14 residues. Germline V gene lookup returns CDR1 SGHTA and CDR2 FQGNSA. J lost 5 bases, V lost 5 bases, and 7 bases had no gene match.

CDR3 sequence: CASSRAMDTAYGYTF. For the CDR3, the DNA is TGCGCCAGCAGCCGAGCCATGGACACGGCCTATGGCTACACCTTC. The chain uses TRBV5-1 and TRBJ1-2; maybe TRBD1 (5 bases). Trimming left V 4 bases short and J 4 bases short, with 17 bases between. This CDR3 is 15 amino acids long. Per the germline V gene, CDR1 is SGHRS and CDR2 is YFSETQ.

CDR3 coding DNA: TGTGCCAGCTCACCTGGAGGGGTTCATGGCTACACCTTC. This gives the protein CASSPGGVHGYTF. The V call is TRBV18, the J call TRBJ1-2; D might be TRBD1 (5 bases). V gave up 3 bases and J gave up 6 bases, with 11 bases separating them. The CDR3 loop spans 13 amino acids. Germline values: CDR1 KGHSH, CDR2 LQKENI. The whole variable domain, remainder taken from reference TRBV18 and TRBJ1-2, is NAGVMQNPRHLVRRRGQEARLRCSPMKGHSHVYWYRQLPEEGLKFMVYLQKENIIDESGMPKERFSAEFPKEGPSILRIQQVVRGDSAAYFCASSPGGVHGYTFGSGTRLTVV.

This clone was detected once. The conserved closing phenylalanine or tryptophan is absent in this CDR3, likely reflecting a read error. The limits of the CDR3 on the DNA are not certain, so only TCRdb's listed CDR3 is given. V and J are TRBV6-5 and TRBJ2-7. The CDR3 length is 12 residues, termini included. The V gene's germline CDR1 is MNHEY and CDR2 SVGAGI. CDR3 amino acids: CASSSLGTDEYL.

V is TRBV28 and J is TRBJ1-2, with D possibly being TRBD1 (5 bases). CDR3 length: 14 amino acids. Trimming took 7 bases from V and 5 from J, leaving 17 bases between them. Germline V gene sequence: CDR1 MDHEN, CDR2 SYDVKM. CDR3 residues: CASTPGGIMYGYTF. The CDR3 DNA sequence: TGTGCCAGCACCCCTGGGGGGATAATGTATGGCTACACCTTC.

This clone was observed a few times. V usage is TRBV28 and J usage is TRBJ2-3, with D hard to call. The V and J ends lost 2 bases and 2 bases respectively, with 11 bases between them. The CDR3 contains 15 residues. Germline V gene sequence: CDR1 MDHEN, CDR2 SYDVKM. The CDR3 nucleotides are TGTGCCAGCAGTTTAGGGTGGGCAAACACAGATACGCAGTATTTT. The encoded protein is CASSLGWANTDTQYF.